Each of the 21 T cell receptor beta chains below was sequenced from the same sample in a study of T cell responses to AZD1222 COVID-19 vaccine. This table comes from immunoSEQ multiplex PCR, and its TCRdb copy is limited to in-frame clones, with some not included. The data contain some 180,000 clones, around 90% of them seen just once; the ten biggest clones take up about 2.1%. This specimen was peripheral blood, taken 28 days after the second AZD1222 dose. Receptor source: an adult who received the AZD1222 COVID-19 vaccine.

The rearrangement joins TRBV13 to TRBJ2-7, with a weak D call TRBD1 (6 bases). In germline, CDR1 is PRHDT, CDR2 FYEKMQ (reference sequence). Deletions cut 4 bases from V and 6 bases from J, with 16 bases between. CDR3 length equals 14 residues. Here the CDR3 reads CASSYRDKDGEQYF. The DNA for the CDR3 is TGTGCCAGCAGCTACCGGGACAAAGACGGCGAGCAGTACTTC.

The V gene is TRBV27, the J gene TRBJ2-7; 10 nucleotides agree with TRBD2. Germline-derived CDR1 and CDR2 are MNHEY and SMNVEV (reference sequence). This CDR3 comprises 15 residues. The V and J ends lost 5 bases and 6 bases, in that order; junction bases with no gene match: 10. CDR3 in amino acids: CASSPLAGVPLEQYF. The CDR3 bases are TGTGCCAGCAGTCCCCTAGCGGGAGTACCTCTCGAGCAGTACTTC.

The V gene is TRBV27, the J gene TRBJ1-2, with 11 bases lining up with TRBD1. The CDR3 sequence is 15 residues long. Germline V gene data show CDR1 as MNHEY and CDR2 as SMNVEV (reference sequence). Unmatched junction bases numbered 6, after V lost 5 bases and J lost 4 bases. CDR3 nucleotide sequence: TGTGCCAGCAGTCAAAGGACAGGGGGCATCTATGGCTACACCTTC. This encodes CASSQRTGGIYGYTF.

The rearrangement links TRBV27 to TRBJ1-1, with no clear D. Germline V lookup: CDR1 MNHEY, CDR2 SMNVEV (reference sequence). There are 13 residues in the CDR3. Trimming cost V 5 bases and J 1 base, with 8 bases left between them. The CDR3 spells CASSGLGNTEAFF. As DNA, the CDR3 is TGTGCCAGCAGTGGATTAGGGAACACTGAAGCTTTCTTT.

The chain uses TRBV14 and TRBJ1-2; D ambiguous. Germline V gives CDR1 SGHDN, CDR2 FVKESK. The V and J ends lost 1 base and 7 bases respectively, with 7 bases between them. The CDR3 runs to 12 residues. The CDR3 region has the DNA TGTGCCAGCAGCCAAGCAGGTCGTGGCTACACCTTC. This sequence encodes CASSQAGRGYTF.

CDR3 in amino acids: CASSLAAAGPPDTQYF. CDR3 DNA: TGTGCCAGCAGCTTAGCGGCGGCAGGGCCCCCAGATACGCAGTATTTT. V is TRBV7-6 and J is TRBJ2-3; weak D call: TRBD1 (5 bases). Germline V gene sequence: CDR1 SGHVS, CDR2 FNYEAQ. V lost 0 bases and J lost 4, with 14 bases in between. CDR3 length: 16 amino acids.

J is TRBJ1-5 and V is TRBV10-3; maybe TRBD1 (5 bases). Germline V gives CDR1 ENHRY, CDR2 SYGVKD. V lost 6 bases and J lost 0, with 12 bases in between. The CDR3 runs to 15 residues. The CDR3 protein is CAIRAGTDSNQPQHF. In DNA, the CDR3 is TGTGCCATCAGGGCCGGGACGGATAGCAATCAGCCCCAGCATTTT.

The CDR3, as DNA: TGTGCCAGCAGTTTGACAGGGGCCCGCAATCAGCCCCAGCATTTT. Protein sequence: CASSLTGARNQPQHF. This chain uses TRBV27 with TRBJ1-5, with TRBD1 matching over 8 bases. V lost 3 bases, J lost 2 bases, and 3 bases stayed unmatched. Per the germline V gene, CDR1 is MNHEY and CDR2 is SMNVEV (reference sequence). The CDR3 extends over 15 amino acids.

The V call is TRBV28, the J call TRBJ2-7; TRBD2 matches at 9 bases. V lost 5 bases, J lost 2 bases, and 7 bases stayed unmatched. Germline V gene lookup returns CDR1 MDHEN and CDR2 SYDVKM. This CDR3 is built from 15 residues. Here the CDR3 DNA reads TGTGCCAGCAGTCCCCCAGCGGGAGGTACCTACGAGCAGTACTTC. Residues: CASSPPAGGTYEQYF.

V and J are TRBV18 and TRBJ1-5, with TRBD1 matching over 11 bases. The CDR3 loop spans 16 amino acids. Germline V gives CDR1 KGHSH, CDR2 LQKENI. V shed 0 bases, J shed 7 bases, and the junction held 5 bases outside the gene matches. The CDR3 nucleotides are TGTGCCAGCTCACCACCGGGACAGGGGGAGGGGCAGCCCCAGCATTTT. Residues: CASSPPGQGEGQPQHF.

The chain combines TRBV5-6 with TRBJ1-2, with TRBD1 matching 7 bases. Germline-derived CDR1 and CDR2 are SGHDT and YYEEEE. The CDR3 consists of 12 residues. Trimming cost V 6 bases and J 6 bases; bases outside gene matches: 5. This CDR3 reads CASTYRGDGYTF. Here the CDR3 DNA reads TGTGCCAGCACATACAGGGGTGATGGCTACACCTTC.

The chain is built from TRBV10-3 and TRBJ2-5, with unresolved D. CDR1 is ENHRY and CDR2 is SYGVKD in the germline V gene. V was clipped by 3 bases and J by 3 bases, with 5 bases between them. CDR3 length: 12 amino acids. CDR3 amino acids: CAISEREETQYF. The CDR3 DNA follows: TGTGCCATCAGTGAAAGAGAAGAGACCCAGTACTTC.

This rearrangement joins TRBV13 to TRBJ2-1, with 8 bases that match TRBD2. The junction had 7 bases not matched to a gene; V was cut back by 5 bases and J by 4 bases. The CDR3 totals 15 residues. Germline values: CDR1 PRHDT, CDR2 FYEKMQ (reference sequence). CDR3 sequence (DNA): TGTGCCAGCAGCCCGAGGGTAGCGGGGTACAATGAGCAGTTCTTC. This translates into CASSPRVAGYNEQFF. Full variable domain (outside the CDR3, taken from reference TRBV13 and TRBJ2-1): AAGVIQSPRHLIKEKRETATLKCYPIPRHDTVYWYQQGPGQDPQFLISFYEKMQSDKGSIPDRFSAQQFSDYHSELNMSSLELGDSALYFCASSPRVAGYNEQFFGPGTRLTVL.

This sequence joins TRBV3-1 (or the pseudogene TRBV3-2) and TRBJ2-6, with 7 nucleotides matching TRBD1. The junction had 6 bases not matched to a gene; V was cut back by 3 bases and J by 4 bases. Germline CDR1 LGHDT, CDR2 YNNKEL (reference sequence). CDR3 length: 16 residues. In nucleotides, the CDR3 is TGTGCCAGCAGCCACGCGCAGGGGGAAGGGGCCAACGTCCTGACTTTC. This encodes CASSHAQGEGANVLTF.

CDR3 nucleotide sequence: TGTGCCAGTAGTCTACAGGGGGCGATCACCGGGGAGCTGTTTTTT. This translates into CASSLQGAITGELFF. The V and J genes are TRBV19 and TRBJ2-2, with 9 nucleotides matching TRBD1. The V segment lost 5 bases and the J segment 4 bases; nucleotides outside the gene matches: 5. The CDR3 is 15 amino acids. The germline CDR1 and CDR2 sequences are LNHDA and SQIVND (reference sequence). The whole variable domain, remainder taken from reference TRBV19 and TRBJ2-2, is DGGITQSPKYLFRKEGQNVTLSCEQNLNHDAMYWYRQDPGQGLRLIYYSQIVNDFQKGDIAEGYSVSREKKESFPLTVTSAQKNPTAFYLCASSLQGAITGELFFGEGSRLTVL.

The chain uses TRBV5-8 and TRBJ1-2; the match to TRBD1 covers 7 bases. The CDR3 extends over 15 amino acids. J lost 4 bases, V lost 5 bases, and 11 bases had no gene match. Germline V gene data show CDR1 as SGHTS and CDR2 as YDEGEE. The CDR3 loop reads CASRPDRSGGYGYTF. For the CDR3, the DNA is TGTGCCAGCAGACCTGACAGGTCAGGGGGCTATGGCTACACCTTC.

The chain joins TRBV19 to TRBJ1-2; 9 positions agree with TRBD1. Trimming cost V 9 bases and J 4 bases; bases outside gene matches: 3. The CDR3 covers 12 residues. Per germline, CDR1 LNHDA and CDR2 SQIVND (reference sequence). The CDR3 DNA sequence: TGTGCCAGCAGGGACAGGGCCTATGGCTACACCTTC. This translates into CASRDRAYGYTF.

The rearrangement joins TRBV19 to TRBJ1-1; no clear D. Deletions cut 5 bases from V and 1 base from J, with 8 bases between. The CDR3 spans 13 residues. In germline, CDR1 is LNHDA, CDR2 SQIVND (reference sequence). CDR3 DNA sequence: TGTGCCAGTAGTGAGCGCTCGAACACTGAAGCTTTCTTT. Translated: CASSERSNTEAFF. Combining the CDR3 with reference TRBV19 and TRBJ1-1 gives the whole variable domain DGGITQSPKYLFRKEGQNVTLSCEQNLNHDAMYWYRQDPGQGLRLIYYSQIVNDFQKGDIAEGYSVSREKKESFPLTVTSAQKNPTAFYLCASSERSNTEAFFGQGTRLTVV.

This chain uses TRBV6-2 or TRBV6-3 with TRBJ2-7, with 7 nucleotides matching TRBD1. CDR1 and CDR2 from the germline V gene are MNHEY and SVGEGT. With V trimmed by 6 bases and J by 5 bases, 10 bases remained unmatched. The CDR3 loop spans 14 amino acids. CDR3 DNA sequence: TGTGCCAGCAGCCGGACAGGTGGTTTCAACGAGCAGTACTTC. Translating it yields CASSRTGGFNEQYF.

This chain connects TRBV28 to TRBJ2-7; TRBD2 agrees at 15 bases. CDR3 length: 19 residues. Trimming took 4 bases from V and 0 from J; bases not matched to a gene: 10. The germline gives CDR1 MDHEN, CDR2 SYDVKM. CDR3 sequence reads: CASSSVGLAGGGFSYEQYF. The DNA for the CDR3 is TGTGCCAGCAGTTCCGTGGGACTAGCGGGAGGAGGGTTCTCCTACGAGCAGTACTTC.

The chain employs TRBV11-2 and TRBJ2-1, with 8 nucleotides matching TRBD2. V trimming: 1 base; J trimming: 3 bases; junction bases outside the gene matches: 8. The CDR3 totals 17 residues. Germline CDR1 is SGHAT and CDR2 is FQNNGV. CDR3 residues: CASSLGVTSGHYNEQFF. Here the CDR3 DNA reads TGTGCCAGCAGCTTAGGCGTAACTAGCGGCCACTACAATGAGCAGTTCTTC. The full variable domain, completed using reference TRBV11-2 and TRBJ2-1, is EAGVAQSPRYKIIEKRQSVAFWCNPISGHATLYWYQQILGQGPKLLIQFQNNGVVDDSQLPKDRFSAERLKGVDSTLKIQPAKLEDSAVYLCASSLGVTSGHYNEQFFGPGTRLTVL.